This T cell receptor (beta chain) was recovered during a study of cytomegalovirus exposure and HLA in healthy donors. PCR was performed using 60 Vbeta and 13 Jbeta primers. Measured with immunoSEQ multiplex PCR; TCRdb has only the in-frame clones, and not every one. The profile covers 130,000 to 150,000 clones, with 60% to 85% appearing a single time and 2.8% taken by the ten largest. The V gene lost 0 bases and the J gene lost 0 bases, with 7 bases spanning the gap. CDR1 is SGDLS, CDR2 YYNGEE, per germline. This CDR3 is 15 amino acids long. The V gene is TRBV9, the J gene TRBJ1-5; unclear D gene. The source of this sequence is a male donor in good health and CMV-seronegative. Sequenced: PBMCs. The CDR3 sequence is CASSVGADSNQPQHF. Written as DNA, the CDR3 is TGTGCCAGCAGCGTAGGCGCGGATAGCAATCAGCCCCAGCATTTT. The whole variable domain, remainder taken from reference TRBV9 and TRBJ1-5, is DSGVTQTPKHLITATGQRVTLRCSPRSGDLSVYWYQQSLDQGLQFLIQYYNGEERAKGNILERFSAQQFPDLHSELNLSSLELGDSALYFCASSVGADSNQPQHFGDGTRLSIL.